Listed below are T cell receptor beta chains from one sample, sequenced in a study of blood T cells in healthy people across ages. TCRdb reprocessed the 5' RACE reads via MiXCR and lists one record per CDR3 protein. The table has 600,000 to 800,000 distinct CDR3 sequences, over 40% seen once; the top ten hold roughly 14%. The source material was blood. These receptors were collected from a woman of 80 years or more in good health. Both conserved end residues are trimmed from each CDR3.

>TRBV10-3
ATTPIESQPQH
>TRBV29-1
SGSGTSQPGLEQF
>TRBV6-6
ASSYSGSESGWTQY
>TRBV24-1
ATSASDEETQY
>TRBV10-3
AISESQGSGYNEQF
>TRBV12-3/TRBV12-4
ASSFRSGATQETQY
>TRBV25-1
ASSEVTGVYGYT
>TRBV5-1
ASSFDGRAGNEQF
>TRBV19
ASSRGPPISGANVLT
>TRBV29-1
SVAVSGANVLT
>TRBV20-1
SARSTPSGDTDTQY
>TRBV7-9
ASSFVKTEAF
>TRBV10-3
AISYGTSNFGKGETQY
>TRBV6-6
AGSYSRQNYGYT
>TRBV29-1
SASWGNYGYT
>TRBV28
VSRLMGGHGYT
>TRBV28
ASRGGAGNQPQH
>TRBV3-1
ASSQGGLGGDTQY
>TRBV7-2
ASSLALQGGNSPLH
>TRBV10-3
AISEDDVNYGYT
>TRBV4-2
ASSQAGVRNNEQF
>TRBV28
ASSVGGYQPQH
>TRBV7-3
AGSLRTTGYEQY
>TRBV2
ASRRDSQETQY
>TRBV30
AWRRAQFEQY
>TRBV7-2
ASSQSGSRLGNEQF
>TRBV18
ASSPQQGTYNEQY
>TRBV9
ASSVGLHYNEQF
>TRBV7-3
ASSLSASYNEQF
>TRBV19
ASPNRYGTPNGAEAF
>TRBV25-1
ASSDYRVLGGANVLT
>TRBV28
ASSRTGFNSPLH